The next 14 T cell receptor beta chains were all read from a single sample in a study of neurological immune-mediated disorders. As for time point: longitudinal time-point 2. TCRdb re-called the 5' RACE reads with MiXCR, one entry per CDR3 protein. Seen here are about 80,000 distinct CDR3 sequences, almost 6% observed once, and the top ten hold over 7%. Input material: PBMCs. These receptors came from a woman aged 55 to 70 with multiple sclerosis.

This clonotype showed up many times. The chain joins TRBV20-1 to TRBJ1-1; D may be TRBD1 (5 bases). The CDR3 has 12 amino acids. V lost 3 bases, J lost 2 bases, and 7 bases lay in between. Germline-derived CDR1 and CDR2 are DFQATT and SNEGSKA (reference sequence). As DNA, the CDR3 is TGCAGTGCTAGCAGGGCAAACACTGAAGCTTTCTTT. This sequence encodes CSASRANTEAFF.

This clonotype was observed at least ten times. The rearrangement links TRBV12-3 or TRBV12-4 to TRBJ2-7, with no clear D. The CDR3 spans 13 residues. V lost 1 base and J 3 bases, leaving 7 bases between the germline ends. Written as DNA, the CDR3 is TGTGCCAGCAGTTTAGTGCGGTTCTACGAGCAGTACTTC. This gives the protein CASSLVRFYEQYF.

At least ten counts were recorded for this clonotype. V gene TRBV20-1 combines with J gene TRBJ1-1, with 10 bases fitting TRBD1. Unmatched junction bases numbered 6, after V lost 1 base and J lost 7 bases. The CDR3 is 14 amino acids. Per the germline V gene, CDR1 is DFQATT and CDR2 is SNEGSKA (reference sequence). The CDR3 bases are TGCAGTGCTAGAGGGACAGGGGGAAAGCTTGAAGCTTTCTTT. Translated: CSARGTGGKLEAFF.

This clonotype was picked up many times. This sequence joins TRBV28 and TRBJ2-6; TRBD1 or TRBD2 may be the D gene (5 bases each). V dropped 3 bases and J dropped 0 bases, with 12 bases sitting between them. CDR1 is MDHEN, CDR2 SYDVKM, per germline. CDR3 size: 17 residues. CDR3 nucleotides: TGTGCCAGCAGTTTGTCGGGGACCCCCTCTGGGGCCAACGTCCTGACTTTC. Its translation is CASSLSGTPSGANVLTF.

In its sample, this clonotype was seen a few times. The chain couples TRBV5-1 to TRBJ1-3, with a weak D call TRBD1 (6 bases). Germline V gene lookup returns CDR1 SGHRS and CDR2 YFSETQ. This CDR3 is built from 15 residues. Trimming stripped 4 bases from V and 4 bases from J, with 15 bases between. In nucleotides, the CDR3 is TGCGCCAGCAGCATACAGGGAGTCGGGGGAAACACCATATATTTT. This gives the protein CASSIQGVGGNTIYF. Drawing the rest from reference TRBV5-1 and TRBJ1-3, the complete variable domain is KAGVTQTPRYLIKTRGQQVTLSCSPISGHRSVSWYQQTPGQGLQFLFEYFSETQRNKGNFPGRFSGRQFSNSRSEMNVSTLELGDSALYLCASSIQGVGGNTIYFGEGSWLTVV.

Ten or more counts support this clonotype. The genes are TRBV7-2 and TRBJ2-3; unclear D gene. Trimming removed 1 base from V and 2 bases from J, with 7 bases in between. The germline V gene encodes CDR1 SGHTA and CDR2 FQGNSA. This CDR3 region has 14 residues. CDR3 sequence: CASSLDGPTDTQYF. The DNA of the CDR3 is TGTGCCAGCAGCTTAGATGGTCCCACAGATACGCAGTATTTT.

The table lists this clonotype with many counts. V and J are TRBV29-1 and TRBJ2-1; TRBD1 matches 12 bases. The V gene end was trimmed by 8 bases and the J gene end by 9 bases; junction bases not matched to a gene: 14. Germline V gene lookup returns CDR1 SQVTM and CDR2 ANQGSEA. The length of the CDR3 is 15 residues. The CDR3 here is CSPRLGGQGAGEQFF. The CDR3 coding sequence is TGCAGCCCCCGGCTAGGGGGACAGGGGGCGGGTGAGCAGTTCTTC.

There are many counts of this clonotype. J is TRBJ2-2 and V is TRBV2; D tentatively fits TRBD1 or TRBD2 (5 bases each). The CDR3 contains 15 residues. Trimming left V 6 bases short and J 4 bases short, with 15 bases between. The V gene's germline CDR1 is SNHLY and CDR2 FYNNEI. The CDR3 DNA is TGTGCCAGCAGCTGGGACGGTATGATCACCGGGGAGCTGTTTTTT. It is translated as CASSWDGMITGELFF.

This clonotype occurred many times. The gene calls are TRBV7-8 and TRBJ1-3; D is undetermined. The CDR3 runs 17 residues. Germline V lookup: CDR1 SGHVS, CDR2 FQNEAQ. Trimming stripped 3 bases from V and 0 bases from J, with 15 bases between. The CDR3 protein is CASSLPAEPRSGNTIYF. CDR3 coding DNA: TGTGCCAGCAGCTTGCCCGCCGAACCCCGCTCTGGAAACACCATATATTTT.

This clonotype was seen many times. The chain recombines TRBV4-2 with TRBJ2-1, with TRBD2 matching 10 bases. Germline CDR1 and CDR2: LGHNA and YNFKEQ. The length of the CDR3 is 18 residues. V shed 0 bases, J shed 4 bases, and the junction held 9 bases outside the gene matches. CDR3 nucleotides: TGTGCCAGCAGCCAAGATCTTTCAACTAGCGGGGCTTACAATGAGCAGTTCTTC. Translation gives CASSQDLSTSGAYNEQFF.

This clonotype was seen ten or more times. V and J are TRBV20-1 and TRBJ2-3; perhaps TRBD1 as D (7 bases). The germline V gene encodes CDR1 DFQATT and CDR2 SNEGSKA (reference sequence). The CDR3 covers 19 residues. Trimming removed 2 bases at V and 4 bases at J, with 28 bases between. The CDR3 protein is CSARSQVPGGGGIADTQYF. CDR3 nucleotide sequence: TGCAGTGCTAGATCCCAGGTACCAGGTGGAGGGGGCATCGCAGATACGCAGTATTTT.

This clonotype was picked up many times. J is TRBJ1-2 and V is TRBV6-5; 9 positions match TRBD1. CDR3 length: 14 amino acids. V trimming: 4 bases; J trimming: 7 bases; junction bases outside the gene matches: 7. CDR1 is MNHEY, CDR2 SVGAGI, per germline. The CDR3 sequence is CASSSARTGVGYTF. In DNA form, the CDR3 reads TGTGCCAGCAGTTCGGCCAGGACAGGGGTTGGCTACACCTTC.

This clonotype was picked up many times. The gene calls are TRBV30 and TRBJ1-1; perhaps TRBD1 as D (5 bases). The CDR3 sequence is 15 residues long. V was clipped by 1 base and J by 0 bases, with 12 bases between them. In germline, CDR1 is GTSNPN, CDR2 SVGIG (reference sequence). The CDR3 reads CAWSAPGAMNTEAFF. CDR3 DNA: TGTGCCTGGAGTGCCCCCGGGGCTATGAACACTGAAGCTTTCTTT.

This clonotype was detected many times. The rearrangement uses TRBV5-1 and TRBJ2-3; D is unresolved. V dropped 2 bases and J dropped 2 bases, with 6 bases sitting between them. CDR1 SGHRS and CDR2 YFSETQ come from the germline V gene. The CDR3 extends over 13 amino acids. CDR3 nucleotide sequence: TGCGCCAGCAGCTTACCCCCCACAGATACGCAGTATTTT. Its translation: CASSLPPTDTQYF.